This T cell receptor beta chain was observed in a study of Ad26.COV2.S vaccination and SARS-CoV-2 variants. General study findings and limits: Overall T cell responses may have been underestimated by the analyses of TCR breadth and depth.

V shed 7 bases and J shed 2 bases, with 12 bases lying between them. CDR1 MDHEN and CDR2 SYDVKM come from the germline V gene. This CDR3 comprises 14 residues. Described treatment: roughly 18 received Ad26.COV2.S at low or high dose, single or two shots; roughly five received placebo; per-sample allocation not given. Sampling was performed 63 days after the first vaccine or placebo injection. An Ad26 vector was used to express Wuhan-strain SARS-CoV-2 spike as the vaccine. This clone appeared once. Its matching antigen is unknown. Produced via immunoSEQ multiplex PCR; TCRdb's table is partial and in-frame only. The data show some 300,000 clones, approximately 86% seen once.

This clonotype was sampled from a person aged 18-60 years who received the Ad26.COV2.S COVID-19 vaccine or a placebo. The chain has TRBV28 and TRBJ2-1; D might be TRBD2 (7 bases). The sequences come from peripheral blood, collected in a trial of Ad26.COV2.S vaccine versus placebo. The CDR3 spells CASIRGATYNEQFF. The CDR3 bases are TGTGCCAGCATTCGGGGGGCGACCTACAATGAGCAGTTCTTC.